A single TCR beta chain is shown here with its context. Antigen specificity is unknown. Produced via immunoSEQ multiplex PCR; TCRdb's table is partial and in-frame only. The sample holds more than 45,000 clones, about 80% seen once. These data are taken from a study of OX40 agonist ivuxolimab in advanced cancers. Study results and limitations: Some nonresponders likewise displayed low normalized T-cell clonal expansion.

The V segment lost 5 bases and the J segment 7 bases; nucleotides outside the gene matches: 5. The CDR3 spans 13 residues. Germline V gives CDR1 MNHEY, CDR2 SVGAGI. This receptor was obtained from an adult with an advanced solid tumor such as melanoma, head and neck, liver or kidney cancer. Specimen: CD4+ or CD8+ T cells sorted from blood, collected in a trial of the OX40 agonist ivuxolimab. The J gene is TRBJ1-2, the V gene TRBV6-5; 9 nucleotides match TRBD1. In DNA form, the CDR3 reads TGTGCCAGCAGTGTCGACAGGGGGGGTGGCTACACCTTC. Protein sequence: CASSVDRGGGYTF.